This T cell receptor beta chain was obtained from a study of blood T cell repertoires in COVID-19. Profiling relied on immunoSEQ multiplex PCR, and the TCRdb table lists in-frame clones only, not all of them. The repertoire holds around 200,000 clones, with approximately 81% as singletons. V shed 4 bases, J shed 3 bases, and the junction held 6 bases outside the gene matches. The CDR3 sequence is 16 residues long. Germline V gene sequence: CDR1 LNHDA, CDR2 SQIVND (reference sequence). The chain joins TRBV19 to TRBJ1-5; the match to TRBD1 covers 10 bases. What was sequenced was peripheral blood. The TCR was taken from a woman of 80 years or more with acute or convalescent COVID-19. The CDR3 protein is CASSRRDRGYNQPQHF. Written as DNA, the CDR3 is TGTGCCAGTAGTAGGAGGGACAGGGGATACAATCAGCCCCAGCATTTT.